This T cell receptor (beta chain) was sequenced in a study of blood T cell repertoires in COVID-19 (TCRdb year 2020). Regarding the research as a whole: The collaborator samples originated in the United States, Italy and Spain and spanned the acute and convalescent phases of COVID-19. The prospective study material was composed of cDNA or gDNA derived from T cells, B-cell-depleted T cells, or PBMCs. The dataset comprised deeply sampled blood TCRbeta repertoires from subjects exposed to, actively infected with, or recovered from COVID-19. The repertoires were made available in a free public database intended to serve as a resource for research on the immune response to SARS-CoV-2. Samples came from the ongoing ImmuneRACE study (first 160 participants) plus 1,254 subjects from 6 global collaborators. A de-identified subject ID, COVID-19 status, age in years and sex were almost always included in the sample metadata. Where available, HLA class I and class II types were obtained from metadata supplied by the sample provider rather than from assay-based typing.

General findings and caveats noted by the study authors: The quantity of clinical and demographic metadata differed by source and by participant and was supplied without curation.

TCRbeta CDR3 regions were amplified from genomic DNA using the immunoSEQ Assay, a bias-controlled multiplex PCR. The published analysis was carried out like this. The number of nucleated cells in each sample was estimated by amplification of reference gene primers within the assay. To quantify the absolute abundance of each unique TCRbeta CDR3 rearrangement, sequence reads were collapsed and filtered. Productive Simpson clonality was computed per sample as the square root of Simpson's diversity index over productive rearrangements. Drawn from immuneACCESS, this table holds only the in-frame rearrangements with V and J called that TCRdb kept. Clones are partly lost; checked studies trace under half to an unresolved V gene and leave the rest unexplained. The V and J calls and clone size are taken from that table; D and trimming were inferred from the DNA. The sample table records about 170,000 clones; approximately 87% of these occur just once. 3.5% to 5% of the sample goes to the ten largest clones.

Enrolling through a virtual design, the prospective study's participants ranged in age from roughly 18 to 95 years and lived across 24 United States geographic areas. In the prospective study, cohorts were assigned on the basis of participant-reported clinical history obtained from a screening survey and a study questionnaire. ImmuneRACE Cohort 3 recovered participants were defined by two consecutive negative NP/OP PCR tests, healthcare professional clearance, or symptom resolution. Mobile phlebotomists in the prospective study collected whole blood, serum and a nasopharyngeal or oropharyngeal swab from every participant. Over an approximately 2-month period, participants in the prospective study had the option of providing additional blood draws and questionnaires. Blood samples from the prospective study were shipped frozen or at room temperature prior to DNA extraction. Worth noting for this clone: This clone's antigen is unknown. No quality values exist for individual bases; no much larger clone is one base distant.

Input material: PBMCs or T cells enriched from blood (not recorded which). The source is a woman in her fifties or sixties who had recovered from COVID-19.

The DNA sequence follows: TGTGCCAGCAGCGTGGGGACAGGGACCTATGGCTACACCTTC. Its coded protein is CASSVGTGTYGYTF. Rearrangement joined TRBV9 to TRBJ1-2; 9 bases in the middle match TRBD1. The germline V and J ends show losses of 2 bases and 4 bases respectively, and no gene match explains 3 bases of the junction. CDR1 and CDR2 are read off the germline V gene as SGDLS and YYNGEE. The CDR3 numbers 14 residues from cysteine through phenylalanine. Only the CDR3 portion is preserved as DNA: 42 bases, with reading frame beginning at the first base.